A selection of T cell receptor beta chains follows, all from one sample in a study of control samples from healthy donors and cancer patients. Method: immunoSEQ multiplex PCR; TCRdb's copy keeps in-frame clones and lacks some. The data show roughly 130,000 clones, around 93% seen once. Input material: blood. These TCRs come from a man aged 18 to 35 in good health. CDR3s include the opening cysteine and the closing phenylalanine or tryptophan. D genes are given only for firm matches. Size is stated for part of the rows, as once, few or many counts, or as a class when the clone is expanded.

clone_size d_call j_call v_call cdr3_aa cdr3_nt
once . TRBJ2-7 TRBV4-1 CASSQSGSFVEQYF TGCGCCAGCAGCCAAAGTGGTAGCTTTGTCGAGCAGTACTTC
. . TRBJ2-1 TRBV4-1 CASSPGTLNEQFF TGCGCCAGCAGCCCCGGGACACTAAATGAGCAGTTCTTC
. . TRBJ1-6 TRBV5-5 CASSLAYQGSSPLHF TGTGCCAGCAGCTTGGCCTACCAGGGAAGTTCACCCCTCCACTTT
. TRBD2 TRBJ2-1 TRBV12-5 CASGLNGGAFEQFF TGTGCTAGTGGTTTAAACGGGGGGGCCTTTGAGCAGTTCTTC
. . TRBJ1-1 TRBV19 CASSLGDHTEAFF TGTGCCAGTAGTTTAGGGGATCACACTGAAGCTTTCTTT
. TRBD1 TRBJ1-6 TRBV5-8 CASSLRQGIIGYNSPLHF TGTGCCAGCAGCTTAAGACAGGGGATTATCGGCTATAATTCACCCCTCCACTTT
. . TRBJ2-2 TRBV6-4 CASSDSPGAGELFF TGTGCCAGCAGTGACTCACCGGGGGCCGGGGAGCTGTTTTTT
. . TRBJ2-7 TRBV7-9 CASSHTGFGNYEQYF TGTGCCAGCAGCCATACCGGGTTTGGGAACTACGAGCAGTACTTC
. . TRBJ1-2 TRBV5-4 CASSFGANYGYTF TGTGCCAGCAGCTTCGGAGCTAACTATGGCTACACCTTC
. . TRBJ2-4 TRBV27 CASSLYGPGAAKNIQYF TGTGCCAGCAGTTTATATGGGCCAGGGGCGGCCAAAAACATTCAGTACTTC
. . TRBJ1-6 TRBV3-1/TRBV3-2 CASSQGPLNNSPLHF TGTGCCAGCAGCCAGGGACCCCTGAATAATTCACCCCTCCACTTT
. . TRBJ1-3 TRBV6-5 CASSYEPAPGNTIYF TGTGCCAGCAGTTACGAACCAGCTCCTGGAAACACCATATATTTT
. TRBD2 TRBJ2-2 TRBV7-9 CASRTRRTGELFF TGTGCCAGCCGGACTAGAAGAACCGGGGAGCTGTTTTTT
. . TRBJ1-1 TRBV19 CASSITGGTEAFF TGTGCCAGTAGTATCACGGGGGGCACTGAAGCTTTCTTT
. TRBD1 TRBJ2-5 TRBV7-2 CASTGQGAETQYF TGTGCCAGCACAGGACAGGGGGCAGAGACCCAGTACTTC
. TRBD2 TRBJ2-5 TRBV5-6 CATRLAGSETQYF TGTGCCACCCGACTAGCGGGTTCAGAGACCCAGTACTTC
. . TRBJ1-1 TRBV5-1 CASSLAGLRGTEAFF TGCGCCAGCAGCTTGGCCGGCTTGCGAGGCACTGAAGCTTTCTTT
once . TRBJ1-1 TRBV27 CASATGTVYEAFF TGTGCCAGCGCCACGGGGACGGTATATGAAGCTTTCTTT
once . TRBJ2-2 TRBV7-9 CASSIFPENTGELFF TGTGCCAGCAGCATCTTTCCGGAGAACACCGGGGAGCTGTTTTTT
. . TRBJ2-7 TRBV9 CASSVGEGTSYEQYF TGTGCCAGCAGCGTAGGAGAAGGGACATCCTACGAGCAGTACTTC
. TRBD1 TRBJ1-1 TRBV19 CASSVRTGGEAFF TGTGCCAGTAGTGTAAGGACAGGGGGGGAAGCTTTCTTT
. TRBD2 TRBJ2-1 TRBV12-5 CASGVRLAGGQNNEQFF TGTGCTAGTGGTGTAAGACTAGCGGGGGGTCAAAACAATGAGCAGTTCTTC
. TRBD1 TRBJ1-2 TRBV11-2 CASSFGTGGFYGYTF TGTGCCAGCAGCTTTGGGACAGGGGGATTCTATGGCTACACCTTC
. TRBD2 TRBJ2-3 TRBV10-1 CASSEGGGTDTQYF TGCGCCAGCAGTGAGGGCGGGGGGACAGATACGCAGTATTTT
. . TRBJ2-1 TRBV30 CAWSVGQYNEQFF TGTGCCTGGAGTGTCGGACAGTACAATGAGCAGTTCTTC
. TRBD2 TRBJ2-3 TRBV4-2 CASELSGGSTDTQYF TGTGCCAGCGAGCTTAGCGGGGGCAGCACAGATACGCAGTATTTT
. TRBD1 TRBJ1-4 TRBV19 CASSKWTGGVSNEKLFF TGTGCCAGTAGTAAATGGACAGGGGGAGTATCTAATGAAAAACTGTTTTTT
once . TRBJ1-3 TRBV7-9 CASKQGRPNTIYF TGTGCCAGCAAACAGGGCAGACCAAACACCATATATTTT
. TRBD1 TRBJ1-3 TRBV7-2 CASSRRTGVVNTIYF TGTGCCAGCAGCCGTCGGACAGGGGTGGTAAACACCATATATTTT
. TRBD2 TRBJ2-1 TRBV6-1 CASSELAGGHNEQFF TGTGCCAGCAGTGAACTGGCGGGGGGTCACAATGAGCAGTTCTTC
. . TRBJ2-1 TRBV7-3 CASSLFQGRYNEQFF TGTGCCAGCAGCTTATTTCAGGGAAGGTACAATGAGCAGTTCTTC